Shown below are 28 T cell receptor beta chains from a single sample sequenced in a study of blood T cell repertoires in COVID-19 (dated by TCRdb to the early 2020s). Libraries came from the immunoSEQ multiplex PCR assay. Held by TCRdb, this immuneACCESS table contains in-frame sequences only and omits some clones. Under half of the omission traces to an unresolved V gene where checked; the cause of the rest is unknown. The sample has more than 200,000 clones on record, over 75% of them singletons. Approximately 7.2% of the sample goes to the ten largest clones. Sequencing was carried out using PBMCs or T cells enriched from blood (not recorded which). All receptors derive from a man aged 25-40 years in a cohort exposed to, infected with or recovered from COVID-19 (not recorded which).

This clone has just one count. The CDR3 sequence is CATHPGGSGSYEQYF. In DNA, the CDR3 is TGCGCCACCCACCCGGGGGGCAGCGGGAGTTACGAGCAGTACTTC. The V gene is TRBV5-1, the J gene TRBJ2-7; 8 bases line up with TRBD2. Germline V gene lookup returns CDR1 SGHRS and CDR2 YFSETQ. J gave up 4 bases and V 9 bases, and 15 bases lay outside the gene matches. This CDR3 comprises 15 residues.

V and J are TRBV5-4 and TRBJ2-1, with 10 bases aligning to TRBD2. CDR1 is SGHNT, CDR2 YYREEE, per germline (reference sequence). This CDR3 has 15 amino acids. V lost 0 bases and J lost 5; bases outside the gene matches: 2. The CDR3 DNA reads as TGTGCCAGCAGCTTGGGCCTAGCGGGAGACAATGAGCAGTTCTTC. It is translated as CASSLGLAGDNEQFF.

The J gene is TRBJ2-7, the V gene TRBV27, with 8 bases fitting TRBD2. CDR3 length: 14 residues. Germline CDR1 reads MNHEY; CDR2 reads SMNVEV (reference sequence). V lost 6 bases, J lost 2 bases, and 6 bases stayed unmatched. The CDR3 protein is CASRSGSKAYEQYF. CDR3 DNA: TGTGCCAGCAGAAGCGGGAGTAAGGCCTACGAGCAGTACTTC.

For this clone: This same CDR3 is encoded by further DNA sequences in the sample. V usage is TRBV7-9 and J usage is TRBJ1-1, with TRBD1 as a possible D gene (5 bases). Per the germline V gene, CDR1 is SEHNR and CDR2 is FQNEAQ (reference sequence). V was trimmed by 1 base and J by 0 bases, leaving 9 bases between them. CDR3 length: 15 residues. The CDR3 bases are TGTGCCAGCAGCTTAGGGCAGGGTATGAACACTGAAGCTTTCTTT. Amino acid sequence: CASSLGQGMNTEAFF. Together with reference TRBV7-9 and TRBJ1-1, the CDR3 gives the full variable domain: DTGVSQNPRHKITKRGQNVTFRCDPISEHNRLYWYRQTLGQGPEFLTYFQNEAQLEKSRLLSDRFSAERPKGSFSTLEIQRTEQGDSAMYLCASSLGQGMNTEAFFGQGTRLTVV.

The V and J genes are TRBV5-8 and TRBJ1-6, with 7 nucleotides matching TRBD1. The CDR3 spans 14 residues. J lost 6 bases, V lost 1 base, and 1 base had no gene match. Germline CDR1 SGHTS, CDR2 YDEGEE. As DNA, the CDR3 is TGTGCCAGCAGCTTGCGGGACAGTAATTCACCCCTCCACTTT. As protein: CASSLRDSNSPLHF.

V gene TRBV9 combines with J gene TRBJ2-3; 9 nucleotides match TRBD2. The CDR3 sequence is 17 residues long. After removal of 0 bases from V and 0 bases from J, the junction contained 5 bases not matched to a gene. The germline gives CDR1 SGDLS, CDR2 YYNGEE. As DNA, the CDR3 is TGTGCCAGCAGCGTAGGACCTAGCGGGACTAGCACAGATACGCAGTATTTT. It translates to CASSVGPSGTSTDTQYF.

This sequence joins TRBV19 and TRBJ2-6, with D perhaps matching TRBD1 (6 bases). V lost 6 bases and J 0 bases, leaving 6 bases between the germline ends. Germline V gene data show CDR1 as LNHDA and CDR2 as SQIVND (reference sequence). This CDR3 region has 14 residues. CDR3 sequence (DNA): TGTGCCAGTAGGGACAGCTCTGGGGCCAACGTCCTGACTTTC. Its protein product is CASRDSSGANVLTF.

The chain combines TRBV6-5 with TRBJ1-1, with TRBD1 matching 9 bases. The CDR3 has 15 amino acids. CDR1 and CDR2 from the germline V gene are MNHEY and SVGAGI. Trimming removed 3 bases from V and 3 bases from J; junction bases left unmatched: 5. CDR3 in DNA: TGTGCCAGCAGTTATAACAGGGGGCAGTACACTGAAGCTTTCTTT. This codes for CASSYNRGQYTEAFF.

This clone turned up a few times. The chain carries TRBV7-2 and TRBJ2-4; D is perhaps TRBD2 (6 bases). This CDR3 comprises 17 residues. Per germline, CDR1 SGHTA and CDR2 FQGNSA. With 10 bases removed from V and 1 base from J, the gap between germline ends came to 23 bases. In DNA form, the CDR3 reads TGTGCCACCAGTCGTTGGGTTTGGGGGAGGGCCAAAAACATTCAGTACTTC. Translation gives CATSRWVWGRAKNIQYF.

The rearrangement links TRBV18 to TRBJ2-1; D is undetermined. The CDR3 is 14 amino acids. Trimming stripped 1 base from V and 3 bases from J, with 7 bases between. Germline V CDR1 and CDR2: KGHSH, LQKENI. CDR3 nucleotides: TGTGCCAGCTCACCACTGACATTCTACAATGAGCAGTTCTTC. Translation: CASSPLTFYNEQFF.

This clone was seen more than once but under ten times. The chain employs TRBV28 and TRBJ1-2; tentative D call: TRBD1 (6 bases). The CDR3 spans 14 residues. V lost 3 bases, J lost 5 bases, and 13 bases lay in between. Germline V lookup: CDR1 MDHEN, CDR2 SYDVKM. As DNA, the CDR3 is TGTGCCAGCAGTTTCGGGGGGCGGGTTTATGGCTACACCTTC. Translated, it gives CASSFGGRVYGYTF.

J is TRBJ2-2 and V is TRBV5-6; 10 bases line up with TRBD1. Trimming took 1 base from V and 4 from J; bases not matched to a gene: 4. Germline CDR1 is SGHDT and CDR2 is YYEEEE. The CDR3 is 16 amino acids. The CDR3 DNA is TGTGCCAGCAGCTTGCGCAGGACAGGGGGCACCGGGGAGCTGTTTTTT. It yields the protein CASSLRRTGGTGELFF.

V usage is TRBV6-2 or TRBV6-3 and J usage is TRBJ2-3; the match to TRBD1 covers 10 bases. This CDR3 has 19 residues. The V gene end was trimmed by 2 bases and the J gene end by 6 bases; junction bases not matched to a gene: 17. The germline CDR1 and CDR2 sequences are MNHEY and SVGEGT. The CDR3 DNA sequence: TGTGCCAGCAGTTACCAGCTAACTCGGGACAGGGGTTCGCCGGATACGCAGTATTTT. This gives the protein CASSYQLTRDRGSPDTQYF.

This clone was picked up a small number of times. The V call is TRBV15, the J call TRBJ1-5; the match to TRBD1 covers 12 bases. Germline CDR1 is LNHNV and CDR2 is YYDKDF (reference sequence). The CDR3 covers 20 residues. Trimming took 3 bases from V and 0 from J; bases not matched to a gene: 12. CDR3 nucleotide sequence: TGTGCCACCAGCAGTAAACGGGGACAGGGGGCCCGTTATAGCAATCAGCCCCAGCATTTT. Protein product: CATSSKRGQGARYSNQPQHF.

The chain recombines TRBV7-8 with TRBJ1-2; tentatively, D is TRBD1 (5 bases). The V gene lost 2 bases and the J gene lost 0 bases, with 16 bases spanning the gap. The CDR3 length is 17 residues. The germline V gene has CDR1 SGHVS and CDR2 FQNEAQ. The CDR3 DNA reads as TGTGCCAGCAGCTTACGGGCAGGGTCCGCTTCTAACTATGGCTACACCTTC. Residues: CASSLRAGSASNYGYTF.

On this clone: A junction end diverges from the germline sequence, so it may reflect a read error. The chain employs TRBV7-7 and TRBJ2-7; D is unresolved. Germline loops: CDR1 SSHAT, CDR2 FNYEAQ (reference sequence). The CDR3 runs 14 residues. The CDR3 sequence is CASSLTFGAYEQYF. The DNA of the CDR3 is TGTGCTAGCAGCCTAACGTTTGGAGCCTACGAGCAGTACTTC. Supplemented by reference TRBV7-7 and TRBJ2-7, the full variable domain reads GAGVSQSPRYKVTKRGQDVTLRCDPISSHATLYWYQQALGQGPEFLTYFNYEAQPDKSGLPSDRFSAERPEGSISTLTIQRTEQRDSAMYRCASSLTFGAYEQYFGPGTRLTVT.

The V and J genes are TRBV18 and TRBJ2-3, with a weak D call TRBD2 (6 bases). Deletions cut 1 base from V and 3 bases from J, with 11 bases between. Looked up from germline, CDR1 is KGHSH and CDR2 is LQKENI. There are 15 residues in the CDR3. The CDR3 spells CASSPQGGRTDTQYF. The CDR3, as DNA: TGTGCCAGCTCACCACAGGGAGGTAGGACAGATACGCAGTATTTT.

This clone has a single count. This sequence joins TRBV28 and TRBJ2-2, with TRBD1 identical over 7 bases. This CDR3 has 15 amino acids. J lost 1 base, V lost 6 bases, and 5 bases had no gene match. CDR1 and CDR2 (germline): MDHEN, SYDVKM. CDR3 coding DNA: TGTGCCAGCAGCACGGACAGGAGGAACACCGGGGAGCTGTTTTTT. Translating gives CASSTDRRNTGELFF.

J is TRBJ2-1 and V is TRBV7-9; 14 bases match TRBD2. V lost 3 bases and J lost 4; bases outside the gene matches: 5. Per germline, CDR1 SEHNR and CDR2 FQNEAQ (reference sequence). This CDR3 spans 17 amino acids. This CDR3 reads CASSLGTSGSTYNEQFF. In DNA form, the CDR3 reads TGTGCCAGCAGCTTGGGGACTAGCGGGAGTACGTACAATGAGCAGTTCTTC.

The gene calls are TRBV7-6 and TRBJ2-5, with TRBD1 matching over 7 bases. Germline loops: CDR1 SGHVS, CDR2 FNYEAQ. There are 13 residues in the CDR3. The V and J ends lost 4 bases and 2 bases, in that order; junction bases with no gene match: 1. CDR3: CASSWDRQETQYF. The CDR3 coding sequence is TGTGCCAGCAGCTGGGACAGACAAGAGACCCAGTACTTC.

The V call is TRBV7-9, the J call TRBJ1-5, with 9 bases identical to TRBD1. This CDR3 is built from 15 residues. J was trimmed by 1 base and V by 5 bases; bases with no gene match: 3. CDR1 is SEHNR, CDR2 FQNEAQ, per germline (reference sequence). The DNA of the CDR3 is TGTGCCAGCAGCGCGGGACAGGGAAGCAATCAGCCCCAGCATTTT. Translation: CASSAGQGSNQPQHF.

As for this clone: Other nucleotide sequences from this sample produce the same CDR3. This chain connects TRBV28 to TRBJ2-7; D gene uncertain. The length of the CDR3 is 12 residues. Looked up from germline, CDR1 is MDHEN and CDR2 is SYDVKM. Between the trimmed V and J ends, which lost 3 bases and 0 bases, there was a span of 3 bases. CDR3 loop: CASSFLSYEQYF. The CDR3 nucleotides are TGTGCCAGCAGTTTTCTCTCCTACGAGCAGTACTTC.

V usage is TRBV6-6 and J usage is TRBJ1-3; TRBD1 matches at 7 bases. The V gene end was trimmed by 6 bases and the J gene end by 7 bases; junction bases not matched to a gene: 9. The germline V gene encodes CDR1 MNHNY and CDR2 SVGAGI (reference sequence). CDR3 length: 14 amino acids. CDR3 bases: TGTGCCAGCAGCCAGACAGGGATCGGTAACACCATATATTTT. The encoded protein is CASSQTGIGNTIYF.

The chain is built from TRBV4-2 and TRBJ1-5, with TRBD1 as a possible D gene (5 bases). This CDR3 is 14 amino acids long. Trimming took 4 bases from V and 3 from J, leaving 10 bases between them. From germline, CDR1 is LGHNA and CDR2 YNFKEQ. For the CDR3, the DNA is TGTGCCAGCAGCCCCCGGGACTTCAATCAGCCCCAGCATTTT. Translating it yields CASSPRDFNQPQHF.

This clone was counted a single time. The CDR3 nucleotides read TGTGCCAGCAGCCAACTAGCCTTGACAGATACGCAGTATTTT. It codes for CASSQLALTDTQYF. The chain has TRBV27 and TRBJ2-3; D might be TRBD2 (6 bases). There are 14 residues in the CDR3. The V gene's germline CDR1 is MNHEY and CDR2 SMNVEV (reference sequence). V lost 6 bases, J lost 3 bases, and 13 bases lay in between.

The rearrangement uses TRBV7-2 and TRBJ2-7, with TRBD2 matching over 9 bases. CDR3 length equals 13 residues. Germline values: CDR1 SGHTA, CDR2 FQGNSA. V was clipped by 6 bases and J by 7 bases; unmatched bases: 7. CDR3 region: CASRVAGEREQYF. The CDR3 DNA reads TGTGCCAGCAGGGTAGCGGGAGAGCGGGAGCAGTACTTC. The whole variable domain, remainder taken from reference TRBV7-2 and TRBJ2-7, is GAGVSQSPSNKVTEKGKDVELRCDPISGHTALYWYRQSLGQGLEFLIYFQGNSAPDKSGLPSDRFSAERTGGSVSTLTIQRTQQEDSAVYLCASRVAGEREQYFGPGTRLTVT.

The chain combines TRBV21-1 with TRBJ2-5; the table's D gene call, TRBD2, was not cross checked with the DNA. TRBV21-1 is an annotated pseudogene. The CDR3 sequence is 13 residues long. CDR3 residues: CASSKGEEETQYF. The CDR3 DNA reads TGTGCCAGCAGCAAGGGAGAGGAAGAGACCCAGTACTTC.

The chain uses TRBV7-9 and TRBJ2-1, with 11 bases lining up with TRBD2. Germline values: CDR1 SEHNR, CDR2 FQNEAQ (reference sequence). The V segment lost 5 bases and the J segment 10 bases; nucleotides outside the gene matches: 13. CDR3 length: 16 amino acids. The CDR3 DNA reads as TGTGCCAGCAGCGTACCCATAGCGGGAGGGCTTAGCGAGCAGTTCTTC. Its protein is CASSVPIAGGLSEQFF.